This T cell receptor beta chain emerged from a study of blood T cell repertoires in COVID-19. Study as a whole: Samples representing acute and convalescent COVID-19 were sourced from the United States, Italy and Spain. The analysed material was cDNA or gDNA that came from T cells, B-cell-depleted T cells, or PBMCs.

This clone was counted between two and nine times. The authors' processing: Quantification of nucleated cells was approximated via reference gene primer amplification. Clones were read by immunoSEQ multiplex PCR, and TCRdb kept only the in-frame ones, dropping some. V and J calls and clone size come straight from that table; D and trimming were deduced from the DNA. Among roughly 220,000 clones, 85% were seen once, and the ten largest hold around 3%. Germline CDR1 reads MGHRA; CDR2 reads YSYEKL. V lost 4 bases to trimming and J lost 4 bases, with 16 bases between them. The CDR3 sequence is 15 residues long.

J is TRBJ1-2 and V is TRBV4-1; D possibly corresponds to TRBD1 (5 bases). The material sequenced was peripheral blood. The clonotype originates from a man over 45 who had recovered from COVID-19. CDR3 sequence (DNA): TGCGCCAGCAGCCTCTCGTCGGGGGGAAGCTATGGCTACACCTTC. This encodes CASSLSSGGSYGYTF.